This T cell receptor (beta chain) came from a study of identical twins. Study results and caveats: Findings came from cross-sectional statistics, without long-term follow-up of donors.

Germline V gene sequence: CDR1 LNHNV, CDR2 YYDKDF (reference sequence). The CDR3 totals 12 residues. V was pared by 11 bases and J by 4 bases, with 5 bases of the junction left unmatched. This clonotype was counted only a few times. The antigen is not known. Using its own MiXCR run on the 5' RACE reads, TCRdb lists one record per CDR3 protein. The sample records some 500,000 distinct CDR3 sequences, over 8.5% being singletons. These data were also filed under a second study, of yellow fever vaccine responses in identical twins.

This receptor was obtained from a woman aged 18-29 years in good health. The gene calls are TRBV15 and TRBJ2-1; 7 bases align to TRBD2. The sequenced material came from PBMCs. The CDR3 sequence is CAGGVGYNEQFF. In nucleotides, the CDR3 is TGTGCCGGGGGGGTGGGGTACAATGAGCAGTTCTTC. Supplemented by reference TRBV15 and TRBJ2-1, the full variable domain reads DAMVIQNPRYQVTQFGKPVTLSCSQTLNHNVMYWYQQKSSQAPKLLFHYYDKDFNNEADTPDNFQSRRPNTSFCFLDIRSPGLGDTAMYLCAGGVGYNEQFFGPGTRLTVL.